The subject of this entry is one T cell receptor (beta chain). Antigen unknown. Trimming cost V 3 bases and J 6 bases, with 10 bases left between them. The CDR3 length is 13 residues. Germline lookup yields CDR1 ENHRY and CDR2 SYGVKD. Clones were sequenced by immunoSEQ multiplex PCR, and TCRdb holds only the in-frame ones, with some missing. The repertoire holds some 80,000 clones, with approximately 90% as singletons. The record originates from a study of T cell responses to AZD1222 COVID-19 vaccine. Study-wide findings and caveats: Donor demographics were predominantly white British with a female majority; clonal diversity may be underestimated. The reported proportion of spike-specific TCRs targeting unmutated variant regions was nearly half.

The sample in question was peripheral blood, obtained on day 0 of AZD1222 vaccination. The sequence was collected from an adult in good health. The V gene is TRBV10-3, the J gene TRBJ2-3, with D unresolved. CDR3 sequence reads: CAISDTVVDTQYF. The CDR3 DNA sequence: TGTGCCATCAGTGATACAGTAGTGGATACGCAGTATTTT.